This T cell receptor (beta chain) is from a study of cytomegalovirus exposure and HLA in healthy donors (TCRdb year 2017). Concerning the study at large: In an earlier analysis of some 610 of the donors, 276 Gb of sequence data and approximately 100 million unique TCR beta sequences from roughly 190 million T cells were reported. The study combined high-throughput TCR immunosequencing, statistical association of individual TCRs with disease status, and machine learning to predict cytomegalovirus infection status. Class I and class II HLA loci were covered by the typing at four-digit resolution. Approximately 310 gigabases of sequencing data and approximately 93 million unique TCR sequences were included in an early release covering under 650 HLA-typed donors. The study aimed to test whether cataloging public T cell receptors could reveal signatures of past pathogen exposure. Roughly five DR-DQ haplotypes were handled as single units for association and clustering because linkage in the cohort was strong. Besides the first cohort of roughly 700 subjects, a separate validation cohort made up of over 95 different subjects was used. Donor age, sex, ethnicity and CMV serostatus were compiled alongside the repertoire data. Using immunosequencing, the study profiled T cell repertoires from approximately 700 subjects and related those repertoires to cytomegalovirus serostatus. On average, about 240,000 unique TCR beta nucleotide sequences were sequenced per donor among about 400 genotyped donors of the cohort, with roughly 19% of those sequences being non-productive. The genetic ancestry cluster associated with self-reported Caucasian donors included 65% to 90% of the roughly 360 genotyped donors. Typing coverage varied by locus: about 620-640 donors for A, B, C, DRB1 and DQB1; approximately 500 for DQA1; about 570 for DPA1; around 450 for DPB1. An earlier analysis of approximately 500 of the donors applied high-throughput TCR beta sequencing to assess whether each TCR beta V gene segment acted as functional or pseudogenic. Every discovery cohort repertoire had been produced on one sequencing platform. Genome-wide SNP genotypes for about 60% of the roughly 670 donors were used in a later genetic analysis, which treated that subset as a discovery cohort. In a later analysis, previously published TCR beta repertoires from 550 to 750 donors were re-analyzed and high-resolution HLA genotyping was added so that TCR occurrence patterns could be studied. Rather than drawing on any new phenotypic data, the later analysis identified candidate immune exposures from TCR beta sequences and the way those sequences occurred across donors.

In total, approximately 610 healthy bone marrow donors made up the cohort. All cohort members were sampled while nominally healthy, although unrecorded immune exposures were likely present. The donor tested CMV seronegative and was one of the 352 seronegative cohort members. Each donor provided a peripheral blood sample, and peripheral blood mononuclear cells were used for TCR beta sequencing. Genomic DNA extraction from the blood cell samples was performed with the Qiagen DNeasy Blood Extraction Kit. Turning to this clone: What this receptor recognizes is not known. No per-base quality is available; no much larger clone lies one base away.

The germline V end is reduced by 5 bases and the J end by 2 bases; junction bases left unmatched: 5. CDR1 and CDR2 were assigned from the germline V gene as SGHTA and FQGNSA. Counted from cysteine to phenylalanine, this CDR3 has 15 amino acids. Here the CDR3 DNA is all that survives: 45 bases in frame from base 1. Study-level results and caveats: According to a later analysis, most CMV-associated TCR beta chains appeared to be HLA-restricted, and the HLA associations seemed to be driven largely by CMV exposure. V-gene and J-gene trimming of TCR beta chains was associated with a missense DCLRE1C variant in a later genetic analysis, and the association was replicated in an independent cohort. Compared with the approximately 710-donor mean, donors in an Asian-associated ancestry cluster had fewer N-insertions in productive TCRs, according to a later genetic analysis. In a later analysis, HLA-associated TCR beta chains were found to be more clonally expanded and to have lower generation probabilities than equally common non-associated chains. In a later analysis, several top co-occurrence clusters were reported to appear linked to parvovirus B19, influenza, CMV and Epstein-Barr virus. Most TCR sequences were seen in very few donors, while some public TCRs were found in many individuals. When HLA alleles, especially DR and DQ, strongly co-occurred, attributing TCR associations to individual alleles was difficult. Only TCR beta chains were sequenced in this cohort, and the absence of alpha or paired-chain data limited detectable features. The authors suggested that the approach could potentially be extended to other disease states and immunological phenotypes. A cluster of highly shared sequence variants was judged likely to be a technical artifact of the sequencing pipeline. Correlated functional status among segregating V segments might reflect linkage disequilibrium, but an unknown experimental factor could not be ruled out. The study gave a list of about 150 TCR beta chains associated with cytomegalovirus. For the cohort, immune exposure information was limited to CMV serostatus. Because counts were too low, roughly 18 rarely observed V segments, including chromosome 9 orphons, were left out of the earlier analysis of some 600 of the donors. A further reported finding was that TCR beta sequences accurately predicted the HLA-A and HLA-B alleles for most subjects in the first cohort. In a later analysis, TCR association rates were found to vary across HLA loci, with the most associated TCRs seen for DRB1 alleles and the fewest for HLA-C alleles. In vitro tests confirmed that a few of the cytomegalovirus-associated TCR beta chains recognize cytomegalovirus antigens. In an earlier analysis of around 600 of the donors, most TCR beta V segments appeared in productive rearrangements about 90% or about 30% of the time, broadly matching IMGT annotations. Because HLA typing was unavailable for some donors at each locus, only the typed subset was used in association tests. At a false discovery rate of 0.05, a later analysis linked roughly 17,000 TCR beta sequences to specific HLA alleles. Some IMGT-functional V segments, including TRBV6-2 and TRBV6-3, could not be distinguished by the 87-base-pair reads and were therefore excluded. Cytomegalovirus status was reported to be diagnosed by the classifier with high specificity and sensitivity in both the original and validation cohorts. Presence/absence analyses assumed roughly uniform sequencing depth across donors, an assumption that may not hold.

Library prep was done by the immunoSEQ multiplex PCR assay. The multiplex PCR relied on a mix of 60 forward primers for TCR Vbeta segments and 13 reverse primers for TCR Jbeta segments. Amplification of the CDR3 region of rearranged TCR beta genes was performed with a multiplex PCR assay on genomic DNA. Amplified TCR beta libraries were sequenced as 87-base-pair reads on the Illumina HiSeq System. As for how the authors treated the data: A later analysis tallied 80 million to 95 million unique TCR beta chains across the 640 or so repertoires, and about 12 million of those chains were shared by two or more donors. Raw reads were error-corrected and collapsed into unique sequences by a nearest-neighbor algorithm in which closely related sequences were merged to remove PCR and sequencing errors. To assign V, D and J gene segments, CDR3 sequences were aligned to IMGT reference sequences. For a sequence to be retained, a match of at least six nucleotides was required to both a V gene segment and a J gene segment. A rearrangement counted as productive if the CDR3 had no stop codons and remained in frame with V and J, and every other rearrangement counted as non-productive. CDR3 was defined according to IMGT convention as the region running from the second conserved V-encoded cysteine to the conserved J-encoded phenylalanine. In an earlier analysis of some 550 of the donors, sequences lacking an unambiguous match to a single V gene segment were excluded. An earlier analysis of 587 of the donors called V segments functional above 56.7% productive rearrangements and segregating when the between-donor standard deviation exceeded 5%. A statistical classification framework was developed to diagnose cytomegalovirus status using the catalog of TCR beta chain sequences. In a later analysis, V and J genes were assigned by comparing TCR nucleotide sequences against IMGT/GENE-DB human TR gene sequences. A later analysis assigned CDR3 sequences and most-parsimonious VDJ recombination scenarios with the TCRdist pipeline. In a later analysis, each TCR beta chain was defined by its CDR3 amino acid sequence together with its V-gene family, and reads without a unique V-gene family were excluded. A later analysis removed roughly 590 highly shared, low-generation-probability nucleotide sequences to deal with suspected cross-contamination and a sequencing artifact. In a later analysis, a clonal expansion index was calculated for each public chain from normalized within-repertoire ranks of inferred template counts. In a later analysis, generation probabilities were computed using a VDJ recombination model fitted to out-of-frame rearrangements, and the results were checked against IGoR. Hypergeometric tests were used in a later analysis to score TCR-TCR, TCR-HLA and TCR-CMV co-occurrence, with a repertoire-size bias correction applied to the TCR pairs. In a later analysis, false discovery rates were estimated by permuting HLA or CMV assignments 20 times. In a later analysis, co-occurring TCRs were grouped using DBSCAN, and TCRdist sequence similarity was added for clustering within HLA-allele-positive subsets. Repertoires with fewer than 30,000 or more than 120,000 public chains were left out of co-occurrence clustering, as were about 5 repertoires with anomalous nucleotide sharing. In its TCRdb copy, this immuneACCESS table keeps in-frame sequences only and misses some clones. Where compared with another copy, unresolved V genes explain less than half of these, and the others have no known cause. V, J and clone size reflect that table, while D and trimming were determined from the DNA. In this sample the table shows approximately 180,000 clones, approximately 84% of which occur a single time. 0.2% to 0.3% of the sample comes from the top ten.

The material sequenced was PBMCs. The chain links TRBV7-2 with TRBJ2-1; 8 of the junction bases match TRBD1. The TCR sequence derives from a girl less than two years old in good health and CMV-seronegative. The CDR3 protein: CASSRGQGAYNEQFF. The base sequence is TGTGCCAGCAGCCGCGGACAGGGCGCCTACAATGAGCAGTTCTTC.